This TCR beta chain was obtained from a study of cytomegalovirus exposure and HLA in healthy donors. The CDR3 is 13 residues long. CDR1 is SQVTM and CDR2 is ANQGSEA in the germline V gene. V was pared by 8 bases and J by 0 bases, with 14 bases between. This clone was counted a single time. Its antigen is not identified. It was with 60 Vbeta and 13 Jbeta primers that the PCR ran. TCRdb keeps only in-frame clones here, not all; method: immunoSEQ multiplex PCR. The table lists 150,000 to 200,000 clones, 80% of them singletons. General observations from the study: Specificity of a few CMV-associated chains for CMV antigens was verified in vitro.

The sequenced sample consisted of PBMCs. The sequence was collected from a man aged 25-40 years in good health and CMV-seronegative. The chain joins TRBV29-1 to TRBJ2-7; possibly TRBD2 for D (5 bases). CDR3 DNA: TGCAGCTTTAGAGGGCAGGCCTCCTACGAGCAGTACTTC. Amino acid sequence: CSFRGQASYEQYF.